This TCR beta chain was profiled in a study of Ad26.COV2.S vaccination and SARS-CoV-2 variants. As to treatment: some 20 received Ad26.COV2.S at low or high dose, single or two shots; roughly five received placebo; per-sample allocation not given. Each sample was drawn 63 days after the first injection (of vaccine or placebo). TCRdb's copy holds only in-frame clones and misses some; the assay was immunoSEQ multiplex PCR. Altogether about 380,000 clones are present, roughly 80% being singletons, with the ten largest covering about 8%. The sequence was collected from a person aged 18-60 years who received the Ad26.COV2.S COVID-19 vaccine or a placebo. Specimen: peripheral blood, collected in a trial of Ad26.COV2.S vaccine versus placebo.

The CDR3 DNA sequence: TGTGCCACCAGCATGAAGGGGGCTGGCTATGGCTACACCTTC. This codes for CATSMKGAGYGYTF. The J gene is TRBJ1-2, the V gene TRBV15; 7 bases fit TRBD1. Germline loops: CDR1 LNHNV, CDR2 YYDKDF (reference sequence). With 4 bases clipped from V and 4 bases from J, the junction kept 6 bases outside the gene matches. This CDR3 has 14 residues.